One sample yielded the 3 T cell receptor beta chains listed below, sequenced in a study of neurological immune-mediated disorders. TCRdb recomputed calls from the 5' RACE reads with MiXCR, one row per CDR3 protein. The data hold roughly 70,000 distinct CDR3 sequences, with about 5.1% observed a single time. The specimen sequenced was PBMCs. These receptors all stem from a woman in her 70s with multiple sclerosis.

There are many counts of this clonotype. V gene TRBV4-1 combines with J gene TRBJ2-1; 10 nucleotides match TRBD2. Trimming took 1 base from V and 5 from J; bases not matched to a gene: 17. This CDR3 has 20 amino acids. The germline CDR1 and CDR2 sequences are MGHRA and YSYEKL. CDR3 nucleotides: TGCGCCAGCAGCCAAGTGTACTACGCCTCACTCGGGACTAGCGACAATGAGCAGTTCTTC. Translation: CASSQVYYASLGTSDNEQFF.

This clonotype was seen many times. The rearrangement joins TRBV27 to TRBJ1-1; D is perhaps TRBD1 (5 bases). This CDR3 has 15 residues. Germline lookup yields CDR1 MNHEY and CDR2 SMNVEV (reference sequence). Trimming took off 1 base at V and 1 base at J, with 10 bases between the two ends. As DNA, the CDR3 is TGTGCCAGCAGTTTATTAGCGAGGGGGAACACTGAAGCTTTCTTT. Translating it yields CASSLLARGNTEAFF.

In this sample, this clonotype turned up a few times. The chain employs TRBV9 and TRBJ2-5, with 11 bases that match TRBD2. Trimming took 4 bases from V and 1 from J; bases not matched to a gene: 3. The CDR3 spans 15 residues. From germline, CDR1 is SGDLS and CDR2 YYNGEE. CDR3 sequence reads: CASSQGLAAQETQYF. The CDR3 nucleotides are TGTGCCAGCAGCCAGGGACTAGCGGCCCAAGAGACCCAGTACTTC.